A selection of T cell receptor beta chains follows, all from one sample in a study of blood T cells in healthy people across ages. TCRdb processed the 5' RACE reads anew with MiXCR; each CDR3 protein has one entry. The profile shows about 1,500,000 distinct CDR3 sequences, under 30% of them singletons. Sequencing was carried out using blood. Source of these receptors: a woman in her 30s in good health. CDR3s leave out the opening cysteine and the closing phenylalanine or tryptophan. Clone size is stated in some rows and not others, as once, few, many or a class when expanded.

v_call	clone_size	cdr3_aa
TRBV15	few	ATGQTNTEAF
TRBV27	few	ASRPRTSGKAEQF
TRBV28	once	ASSFTTGGIGGYT
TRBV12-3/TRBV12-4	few	ASSPRSRATDTQY
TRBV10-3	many	ATRGLRNYNEQF
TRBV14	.	ASSRDGREGLGGAQY
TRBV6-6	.	ASSYSDSSSYEQY
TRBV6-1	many	ASSEIAGGWDEQF
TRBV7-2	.	ASSLNPGGHYEQY
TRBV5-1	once	ASRGTVSNEKRF
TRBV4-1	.	ASSQDWAEEQF
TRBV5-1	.	ASSLDGGVVTEAF
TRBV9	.	ASSRGLAANSYNEQF